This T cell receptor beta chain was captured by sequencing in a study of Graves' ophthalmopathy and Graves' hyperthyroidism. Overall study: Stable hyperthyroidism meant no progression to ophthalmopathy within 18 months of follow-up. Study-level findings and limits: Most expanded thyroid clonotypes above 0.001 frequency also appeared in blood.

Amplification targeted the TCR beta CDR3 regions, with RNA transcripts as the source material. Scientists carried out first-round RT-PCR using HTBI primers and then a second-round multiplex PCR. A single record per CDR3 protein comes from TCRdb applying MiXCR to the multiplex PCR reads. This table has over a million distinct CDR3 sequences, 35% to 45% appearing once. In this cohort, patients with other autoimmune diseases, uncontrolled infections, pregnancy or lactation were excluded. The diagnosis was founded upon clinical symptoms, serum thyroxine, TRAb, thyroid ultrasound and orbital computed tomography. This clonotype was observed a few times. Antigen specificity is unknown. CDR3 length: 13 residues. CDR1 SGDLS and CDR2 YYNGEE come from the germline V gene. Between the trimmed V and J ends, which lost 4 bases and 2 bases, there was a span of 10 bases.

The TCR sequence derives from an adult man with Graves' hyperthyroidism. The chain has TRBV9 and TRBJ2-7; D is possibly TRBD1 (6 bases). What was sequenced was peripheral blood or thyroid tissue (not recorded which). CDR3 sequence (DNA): TGTGCCAGCAGCATGACAGGTCCCTACGAGCAGTACTTC. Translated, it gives CASSMTGPYEQYF.